The 28 T cell receptor beta chains given below trace back to one sample, sequenced in a study of metastatic and nonmetastatic thyroid tumors. No patient had received any treatment before thyroid surgery. TCRdb re-clonotyped the PCR reads via MiXCR. The sample has some 9,900 clones; approximately 33% are singletons. The specimen sequenced was tumor tissue. These receptors came from a female donor with papillary thyroid cancer or a benign thyroid nodule (not recorded which). Some clones in this sample may be carry-over from other donors' samples.

With respect to this clone: This sequence may be a read error, since a much larger clone differs from it by one base. The chain uses TRBV5-4 and TRBJ2-2; D perhaps matches TRBD2 (5 bases). Germline CDR1 is SGHNT and CDR2 is YYREEE (reference sequence). The CDR3 sequence is 13 residues long. The CDR3 loop reads CSSSREGFGELFF. Here the CDR3 DNA reads TGTTCCAGCAGTCGGGAAGGGTTCGGGGAGCTGTTTTTT. The complete variable domain, with remaining parts taken from reference TRBV5-4 and TRBJ2-2, reads ETGVTQSPTHLIKTRGQQVTLRCSSQSGHNTVSWYQQALGQGPQFIFQYYREEENGRGNFPPRFSGLQFPNYSSELNVNALELDDSALYLCSSSREGFGELFFGEGSRLTVL.

This chain joins TRBV20-1 and TRBJ1-2, with TRBD1 matching 7 bases. The ends lost 3 bases at V and 0 bases at J; junction bases unmatched: 7. CDR3 length: 15 residues. Germline assignment: CDR1 DFQATT and CDR2 SNEGSKA (reference sequence). In DNA, the CDR3 is TGCAGTGCTAGGACCCAGACAGGGTCTAACTATGGCTACACCTTC. Translation gives CSARTQTGSNYGYTF.

The chain recombines TRBV10-3 with TRBJ2-7; D perhaps matches TRBD2 (6 bases). V dropped 5 bases and J dropped 2 bases, with 16 bases sitting between them. CDR1 is ENHRY, CDR2 SYGVKD, per germline. This CDR3 has 15 residues. The CDR3 sequence is CAISCGTLDAYEQYF. The CDR3 nucleotides are TGTGCCATCAGTTGCGGGACTCTCGACGCCTACGAGCAGTACTTC.

V gene TRBV5-1 combines with J gene TRBJ2-7; either TRBD1 or TRBD2 may fit D (5 bases each). The CDR3 is 15 residues long. V gave up 2 bases and J gave up 2 bases, with 14 bases separating them. Germline V lookup: CDR1 SGHRS, CDR2 YFSETQ. CDR3 coding DNA: TGCGCCAGCAGCTTTGCTTCTTGGGACCCCTACGAGCAGTACTTC. It specifies CASSFASWDPYEQYF.

The rearrangement links TRBV20-1 to TRBJ2-7, with 7 bases aligning to TRBD2. Per germline, CDR1 DFQATT and CDR2 SNEGSKA (reference sequence). The CDR3 consists of 15 residues. Trimming at V came to 0 bases and at J to 4 bases, leaving 9 bases not matched to a gene. This CDR3 reads CSARDLVGGPYEQYF. CDR3 coding DNA: TGCAGTGCTAGAGATCTTGTGGGAGGGCCTTACGAGCAGTACTTC.

This clone is medium-sized in the sample. The rearrangement links TRBV30 to TRBJ2-7; D is undetermined. The V and J ends lost 1 base and 2 bases respectively, with 15 bases between them. This CDR3 is 15 amino acids long. Per the germline V gene, CDR1 is GTSNPN and CDR2 is SVGIG (reference sequence). The CDR3 DNA reads TGTGCCTGGAGTGCCCTCCAGACAAGTACCTACGAGCAGTACTTC. The encoded protein is CAWSALQTSTYEQYF.

This clone was seen many times. The gene calls are TRBV28 and TRBJ2-7; D not resolved. V shed 7 bases and J shed 1 base, with 11 bases lying between them. CDR1 is MDHEN, CDR2 SYDVKM, per germline. The CDR3 is 13 residues long. This CDR3 reads CASKFPRSYEQYF. DNA for the CDR3: TGTGCCAGCAAGTTCCCCCGGTCCTACGAGCAGTACTTC.

By sample share, this clone is medium-sized. V is TRBV6-5 and J is TRBJ2-7; D is uncertain. This CDR3 contains 13 residues. Germline lookup yields CDR1 MNHEY and CDR2 SVGAGI. The V end lost 0 bases, the J end lost 3 bases, and 6 bases lay between the germline ends. CDR3 in DNA: TGTGCCAGCAGTTACTCGGACGGCTACGAGCAGTACTTC. It yields the protein CASSYSDGYEQYF.

This rearrangement joins TRBV7-6 to TRBJ2-7, with D possibly matching TRBD2 (6 bases). Germline CDR1 SGHVS, CDR2 FNYEAQ. Trimming pared 1 base from V and 5 bases from J, leaving 24 bases between. CDR3 length: 18 amino acids. The CDR3 reads CASSLVPLGQRVGDEQYF. In nucleotides, the CDR3 is TGTGCCAGCAGCTTAGTTCCCCTGGGCCAGCGGGTAGGAGACGAGCAGTACTTC.

The V call is TRBV20-1, the J call TRBJ1-5; 9 bases are shared with TRBD1. The junction had 3 bases not matched to a gene; V was cut back by 5 bases and J by 7 bases. The CDR3 is 12 amino acids. CDR1 and CDR2 from the germline V gene are DFQATT and SNEGSKA (reference sequence). Here the CDR3 reads CSADRGEQPQHF. The CDR3 coding sequence is TGCAGTGCTGACAGGGGGGAACAGCCCCAGCATTTT.

The chain links TRBV10-1 to TRBJ2-2; D ambiguous. The CDR3 consists of 14 residues. Germline V gene sequence: CDR1 WNHNN, CDR2 SYGVQD (reference sequence). V was clipped by 4 bases and J by 13 bases, with 19 bases between them. The CDR3 region has the DNA TGCGCCAGCAGTGGGTCAACTAACACCGTGGGGCTGTTTTTT. As protein: CASSGSTNTVGLFF.

This clone is medium-sized (0.01 to 0.1%) in the sample. This chain connects TRBV25-1 to TRBJ2-4; D call uncertain. The V end was cut by 3 bases, the J end by 5 bases, with 14 bases between. The CDR3 has 15 residues. Germline assignment: CDR1 MGHDK and CDR2 SYGVNS. The CDR3 sequence is CASSDRSSWENIQYF. The CDR3 DNA reads as TGTGCCAGCAGTGACCGGAGTTCATGGGAAAACATTCAGTACTTC.

Ten or more counts support this clone. With a much larger clone just one base away, this may be a read error. This sequence joins TRBV6-6 and TRBJ1-1; TRBD1 agrees at 7 bases. The CDR3 has 15 amino acids. Germline CDR1 and CDR2: MNHNY and SVGAGI (reference sequence). The V segment lost 0 bases and the J segment 6 bases; nucleotides outside the gene matches: 7. The DNA for the CDR3 is TGTGCCAGCAGTTACTCCGCAGGGGGTTTCGCTGAAGCTTTCTTT. It encodes CASSYSAGGFAEAFF.

This clone has a count of ten or more. This chain uses TRBV18 with TRBJ2-4, with 7 bases lining up with TRBD1. The CDR3 length is 15 residues. V was clipped by 2 bases and J by 8 bases; unmatched bases: 9. Germline V gives CDR1 KGHSH, CDR2 LQKENI. CDR3 DNA sequence: TGTGCCAGCTCACCAAAACCCGGGACAGTGGACATTCAGTACTTC. Translated, it gives CASSPKPGTVDIQYF.

The table lists this clone with a few counts. The chain uses TRBV5-1 and TRBJ2-7; no clear D gene. Germline V gives CDR1 SGHRS, CDR2 YFSETQ. V gave up 4 bases and J gave up 3 bases, with 11 bases separating them. This CDR3 is 13 amino acids long. The CDR3 reads CASSPFPHYEQYF. In nucleotides, the CDR3 is TGCGCCAGCAGCCCCTTCCCACACTACGAGCAGTACTTC.

The V call is TRBV5-5, the J call TRBJ1-5; no clear D. Germline V lookup: CDR1 SGHKS, CDR2 YYEKEE (reference sequence). The CDR3 totals 16 residues. V shed 2 bases and J shed 0 bases, with 12 bases lying between them. This chain's CDR3 is CASSLSWPNSNQPQHF. The DNA for the CDR3 is TGTGCCAGCAGCTTATCTTGGCCAAATAGCAATCAGCCCCAGCATTTT.

The rearrangement uses TRBV20-1 and TRBJ2-7, with a weak D call TRBD1 (6 bases). V was trimmed by 4 bases and J by 3 bases, leaving 22 bases between them. Germline V gene sequence: CDR1 DFQATT, CDR2 SNEGSKA (reference sequence). This CDR3 region has 16 residues. CDR3 in amino acids: CSAKTMDSSFDYEQYF. CDR3 DNA sequence: TGCAGTGCTAAAACAATGGACAGCTCCTTCGACTACGAGCAGTACTTC.

This clone has just a few counts. This chain joins TRBV27 and TRBJ1-1; 10 bases match TRBD1. CDR1 MNHEY and CDR2 SMNVEV come from the germline V gene (reference sequence). This CDR3 region has 15 residues. After removal of 4 bases from V and 6 bases from J, the junction contained 8 bases not matched to a gene. The CDR3 loop is CASSWDRGTRAEAFF. The CDR3 DNA reads TGTGCCAGCAGTTGGGACAGGGGAACAAGGGCTGAAGCTTTCTTT.

By share, this clone counts as medium-sized (0.01 to 0.1%). V and J are TRBV30 and TRBJ1-3; a possible D gene is TRBD1 (5 bases). Trimming took off 1 base at V and 2 bases at J, with 9 bases between the two ends. The germline CDR1 and CDR2 sequences are GTSNPN and SVGIG (reference sequence). This CDR3 contains 14 residues. The CDR3 spells CAWSGGDTGNTIYF. In DNA, the CDR3 is TGTGCCTGGAGTGGGGGGGATACTGGAAACACCATATATTTT. The full variable domain, rest sourced from reference TRBV30 and TRBJ1-3, is SQTIHQWPATLVQPVGSPLSLECTVEGTSNPNLYWYRQAAGRGLQLLFYSVGIGQISSEVPQNLSASRPQDRQFILSSKKLLLSDSGFYLCAWSGGDTGNTIYFGEGSWLTVV.

The V call is TRBV4-2, the J call TRBJ2-1, with 10 bases matching TRBD2. Germline CDR1 LGHNA, CDR2 YNFKEQ. V was pared by 4 bases and J by 4 bases, with 16 bases of the junction left unmatched. The CDR3 is 19 amino acids. CDR3 sequence: CASSPRGAGGSWDYNEQFF. The CDR3 DNA reads TGTGCCAGCAGCCCGAGGGGAGCGGGAGGGAGTTGGGATTACAATGAGCAGTTCTTC.

This clone was detected a few times. The J gene is TRBJ1-2, the V gene TRBV18; D not resolved. In germline, CDR1 is KGHSH, CDR2 LQKENI. The length of the CDR3 is 14 residues. V lost 2 bases to trimming and J lost 6 bases, with 13 bases between them. CDR3 in DNA: TGTGCCAGCTCACCATTTGGACGGAGCGATGGCTACACCTTC. Translation gives CASSPFGRSDGYTF.

The rearrangement uses TRBV7-2 and TRBJ2-7; D is possibly TRBD1 (6 bases). V lost 3 bases and J 2 bases, leaving 11 bases between the germline ends. This CDR3 region has 14 residues. Looked up from germline, CDR1 is SGHTA and CDR2 is FQGNSA. This chain's CDR3 is CASSFDRNTYEQYF. The CDR3 DNA follows: TGTGCCAGCAGCTTCGACAGGAATACCTACGAGCAGTACTTC. Full variable domain (missing parts from reference TRBV7-2 and TRBJ2-7): GAGVSQSPSNKVTEKGKDVELRCDPISGHTALYWYRQSLGQGLEFLIYFQGNSAPDKSGLPSDRFSAERTGGSVSTLTIQRTQQEDSAVYLCASSFDRNTYEQYFGPGTRLTVT.

This clone is labeled as medium-sized. The chain links TRBV28 to TRBJ2-6; D gene uncertain. Trimming left V 5 bases short and J 4 bases short, with 12 bases between. This CDR3 region has 15 residues. Germline CDR1 is MDHEN and CDR2 is SYDVKM. Written as DNA, the CDR3 is TGTGCCAGCAGTGCTCAACTGACAGGGGCCAACGTCCTGACTTTC. Translated: CASSAQLTGANVLTF.

This clone is labeled medium-sized. The same CDR3 can be traced to other DNA sequences in this sample. The gene calls are TRBV27 and TRBJ2-7, with a possible D match to TRBD1 (5 bases). Trimming pared 4 bases from V and 2 bases from J, leaving 12 bases between. The germline CDR1 and CDR2 sequences are MNHEY and SMNVEV (reference sequence). The CDR3 is made up of 14 amino acids. The CDR3 DNA follows: TGTGCCAGCAGTTCCTCTGGACAACCCTACGAGCAGTACTTC. Translation gives CASSSSGQPYEQYF.

The chain links TRBV30 to TRBJ2-2, with D possibly being TRBD2 (6 bases). The CDR3 runs 16 residues. The V gene lost 6 bases and the J gene lost 4 bases, with 21 bases spanning the gap. Germline CDR1 reads GTSNPN; CDR2 reads SVGIG (reference sequence). The CDR3 loop reads CACHLWGSGGTGELFF. In nucleotides, the CDR3 is TGTGCCTGCCATCTATGGGGCTCCGGGGGCACCGGGGAGCTGTTTTTT. The variable domain in full, completed from reference TRBV30 and TRBJ2-2, reads SQTIHQWPATLVQPVGSPLSLECTVEGTSNPNLYWYRQAAGRGLQLLFYSVGIGQISSEVPQNLSASRPQDRQFILSSKKLLLSDSGFYLCACHLWGSGGTGELFFGEGSRLTVL.

About this clone: A junction boundary mismatches the germline segment, possibly from a read error. V usage is TRBV13 and J usage is TRBJ1-6, with D unresolved. The CDR3 is 14 residues long. Per germline, CDR1 PRHDT and CDR2 FYEKMQ (reference sequence). The CDR3 reads CAGSLDGWNSPLHF. The CDR3 coding sequence is TGTGCCGGCAGCTTAGACGGGTGGAATTCACCCCTCCACTTT.

The J gene is TRBJ2-7, the V gene TRBV19; TRBD2 might be the D (6 bases). Trimming cost V 8 bases and J 0 bases, with 17 bases left between them. The CDR3 runs 15 residues. Per the germline V gene, CDR1 is LNHDA and CDR2 is SQIVND (reference sequence). CDR3: CASSSDPMSSYEQYF. CDR3 nucleotide sequence: TGTGCCAGTTCTAGCGACCCCATGAGCTCCTACGAGCAGTACTTC.

In its sample, this clone was seen a few times. The chain combines TRBV28 with TRBJ2-3; 11 positions agree with TRBD1. This CDR3 spans 14 amino acids. CDR1 is MDHEN, CDR2 SYDVKM, per germline. The ends lost 7 bases at V and 7 bases at J; junction bases unmatched: 7. The CDR3 protein is CASNRDRGGNTQYF. CDR3 sequence (DNA): TGTGCCAGCAACAGGGACAGGGGGGGGAATACGCAGTATTTT.